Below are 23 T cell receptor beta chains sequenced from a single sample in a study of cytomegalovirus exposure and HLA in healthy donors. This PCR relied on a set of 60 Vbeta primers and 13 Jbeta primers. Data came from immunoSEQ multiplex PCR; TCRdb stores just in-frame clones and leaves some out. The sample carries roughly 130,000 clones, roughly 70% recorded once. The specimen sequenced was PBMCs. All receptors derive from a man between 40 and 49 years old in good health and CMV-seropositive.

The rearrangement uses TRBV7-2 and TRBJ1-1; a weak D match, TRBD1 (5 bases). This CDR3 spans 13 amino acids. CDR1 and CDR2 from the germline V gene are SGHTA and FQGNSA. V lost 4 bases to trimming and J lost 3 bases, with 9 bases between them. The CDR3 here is CASSSQGYTEAFF. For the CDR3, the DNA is TGTGCCAGCAGCTCTCAGGGTTACACTGAAGCTTTCTTT.

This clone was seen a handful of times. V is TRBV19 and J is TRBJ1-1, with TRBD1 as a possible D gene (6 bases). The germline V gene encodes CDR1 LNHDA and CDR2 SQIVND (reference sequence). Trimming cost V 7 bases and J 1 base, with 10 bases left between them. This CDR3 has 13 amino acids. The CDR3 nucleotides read TGTGCCAGTACGGACAGACCGAACACTGAAGCTTTCTTT. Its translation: CASTDRPNTEAFF.

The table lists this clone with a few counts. CDR3 amino acids: CATSTRGGAADNEQFF. The CDR3 nucleotides read TGTGCCACCAGCACTAGGGGGGGGGCCGCCGACAATGAGCAGTTCTTC. The chain couples TRBV15 to TRBJ2-1, with D perhaps matching TRBD2 (7 bases). Trimming cost V 4 bases and J 5 bases, with 18 bases left between them. CDR3 length equals 16 residues. CDR1 is LNHNV, CDR2 YYDKDF, per germline (reference sequence).

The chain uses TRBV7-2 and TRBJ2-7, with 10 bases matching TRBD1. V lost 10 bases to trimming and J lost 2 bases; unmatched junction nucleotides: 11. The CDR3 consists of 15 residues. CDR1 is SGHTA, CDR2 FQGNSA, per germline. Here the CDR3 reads CATRRATGGPYEQYF. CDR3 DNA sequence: TGTGCCACCCGCCGTGCGACAGGGGGCCCCTACGAGCAGTACTTC.

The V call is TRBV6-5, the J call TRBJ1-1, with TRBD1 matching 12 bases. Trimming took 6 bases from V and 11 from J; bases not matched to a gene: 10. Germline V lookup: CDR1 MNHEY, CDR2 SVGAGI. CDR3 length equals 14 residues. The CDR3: CASRKPGQGARAFF. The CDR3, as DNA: TGTGCCAGCAGAAAGCCGGGACAGGGGGCGCGGGCTTTCTTT.

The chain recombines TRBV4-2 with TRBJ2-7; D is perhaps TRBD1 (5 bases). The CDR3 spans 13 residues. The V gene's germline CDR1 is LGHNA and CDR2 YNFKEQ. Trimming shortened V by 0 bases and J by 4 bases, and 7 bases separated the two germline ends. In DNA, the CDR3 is TGTGCCAGCAGCCAAGATAAGGGGTACGAGCAGTACTTC. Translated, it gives CASSQDKGYEQYF.

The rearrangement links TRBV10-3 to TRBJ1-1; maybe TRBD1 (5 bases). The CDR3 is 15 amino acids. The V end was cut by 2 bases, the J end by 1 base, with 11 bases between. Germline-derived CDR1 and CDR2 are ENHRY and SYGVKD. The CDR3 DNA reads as TGTGCCATCAGTGAGGGGGGGTCTGGGAACACTGAAGCTTTCTTT. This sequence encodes CAISEGGSGNTEAFF.

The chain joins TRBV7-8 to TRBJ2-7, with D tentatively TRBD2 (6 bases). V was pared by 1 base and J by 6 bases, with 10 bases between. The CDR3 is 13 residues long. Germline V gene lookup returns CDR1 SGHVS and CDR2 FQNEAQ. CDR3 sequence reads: CASSLGLEGEQYF. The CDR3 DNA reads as TGTGCCAGCAGCTTAGGTCTGGAGGGCGAGCAGTACTTC. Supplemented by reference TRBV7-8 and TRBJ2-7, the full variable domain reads GAGVSQSPRYKVAKRGQDVALRCDPISGHVSLFWYQQALGQGPEFLTYFQNEAQLDKSGLPSDRFFAERPEGSVSTLKIQRTQQEDSAVYLCASSLGLEGEQYFGPGTRLTVT.

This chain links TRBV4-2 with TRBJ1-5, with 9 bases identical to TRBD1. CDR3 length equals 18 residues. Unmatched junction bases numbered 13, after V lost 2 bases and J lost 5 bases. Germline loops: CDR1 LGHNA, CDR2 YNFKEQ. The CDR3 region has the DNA TGTGCCAGCAGCCAACGAGATGGACAGGGGTATGTACATCAGCCCCAGCATTTT. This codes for CASSQRDGQGYVHQPQHF.

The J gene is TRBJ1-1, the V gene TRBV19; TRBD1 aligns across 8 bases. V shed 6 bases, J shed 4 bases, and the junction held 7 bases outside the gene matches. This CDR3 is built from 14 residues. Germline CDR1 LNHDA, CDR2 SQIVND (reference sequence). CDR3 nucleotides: TGTGCCAGTAGAAATCAGGGGGCAAGCACTGAAGCTTTCTTT. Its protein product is CASRNQGASTEAFF.

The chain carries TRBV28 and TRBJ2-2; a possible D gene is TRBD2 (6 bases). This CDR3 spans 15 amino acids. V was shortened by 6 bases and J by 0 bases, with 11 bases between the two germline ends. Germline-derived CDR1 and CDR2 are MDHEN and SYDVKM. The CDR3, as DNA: TGTGCCAGCAGCCTCGGGGGACCGAACACCGGGGAGCTGTTTTTT. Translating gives CASSLGGPNTGELFF.

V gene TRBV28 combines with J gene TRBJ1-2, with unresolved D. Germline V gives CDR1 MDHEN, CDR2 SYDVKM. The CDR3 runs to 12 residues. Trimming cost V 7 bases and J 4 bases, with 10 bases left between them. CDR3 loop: CASKRNSYGYTF. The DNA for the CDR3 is TGTGCCAGCAAAAGAAATAGCTATGGCTACACCTTC.

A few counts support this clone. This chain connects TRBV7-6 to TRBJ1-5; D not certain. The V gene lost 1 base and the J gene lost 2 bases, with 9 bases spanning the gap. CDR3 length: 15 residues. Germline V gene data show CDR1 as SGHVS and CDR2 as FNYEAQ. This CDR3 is CASSLDIGGNQPQHF. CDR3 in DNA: TGTGCCAGCAGCTTAGACATCGGGGGCAATCAGCCCCAGCATTTT.

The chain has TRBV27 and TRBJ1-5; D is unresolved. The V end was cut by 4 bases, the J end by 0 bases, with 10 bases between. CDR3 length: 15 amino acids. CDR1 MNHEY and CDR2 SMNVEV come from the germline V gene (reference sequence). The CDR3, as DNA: TGTGCCAGCAGTTCGACACCCCATAGCAATCAGCCCCAGCATTTT. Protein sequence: CASSSTPHSNQPQHF.

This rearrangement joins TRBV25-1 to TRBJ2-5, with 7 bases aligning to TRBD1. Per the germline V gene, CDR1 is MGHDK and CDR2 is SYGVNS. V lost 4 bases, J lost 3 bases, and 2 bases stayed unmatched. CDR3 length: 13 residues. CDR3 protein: CASSGTGEETQYF. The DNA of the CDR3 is TGTGCCAGCAGTGGGACAGGTGAAGAGACCCAGTACTTC. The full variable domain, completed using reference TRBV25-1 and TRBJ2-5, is EADIYQTPRYLVIGTGKKITLECSQTMGHDKMYWYQQDPGMELHLIHYSYGVNSTEKGDLSSESTVSRIRTEHFPLTLESARPSHTSQYLCASSGTGEETQYFGPGTRLLVL.

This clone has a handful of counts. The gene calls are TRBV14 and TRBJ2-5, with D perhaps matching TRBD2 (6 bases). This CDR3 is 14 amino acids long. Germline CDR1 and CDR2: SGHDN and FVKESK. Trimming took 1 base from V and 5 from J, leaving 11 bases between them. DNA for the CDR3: TGTGCCAGCAGCCAAGTACGGGAGAGGGAGACCCAGTACTTC. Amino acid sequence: CASSQVRERETQYF.

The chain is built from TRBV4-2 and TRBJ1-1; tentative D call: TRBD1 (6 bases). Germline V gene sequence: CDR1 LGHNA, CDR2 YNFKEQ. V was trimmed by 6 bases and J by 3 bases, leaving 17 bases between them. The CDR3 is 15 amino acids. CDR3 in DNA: TGTGCCAGCAGTAGACAGGAGACCATGGACACTGAAGCTTTCTTT. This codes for CASSRQETMDTEAFF.

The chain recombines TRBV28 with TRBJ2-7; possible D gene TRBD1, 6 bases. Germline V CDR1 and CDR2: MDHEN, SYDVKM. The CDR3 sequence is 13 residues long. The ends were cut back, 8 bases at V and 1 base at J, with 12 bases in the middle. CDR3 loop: CASLTGTSYEQYF. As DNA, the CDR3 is TGTGCCAGCTTGACAGGTACATCCTACGAGCAGTACTTC.

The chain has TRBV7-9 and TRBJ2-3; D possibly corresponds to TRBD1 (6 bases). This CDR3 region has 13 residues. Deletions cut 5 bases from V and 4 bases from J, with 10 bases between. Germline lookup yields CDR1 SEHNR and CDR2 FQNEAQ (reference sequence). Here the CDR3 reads CASSLQGPDTQYF. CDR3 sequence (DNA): TGTGCCAGCAGCCTACAGGGCCCAGATACGCAGTATTTT.

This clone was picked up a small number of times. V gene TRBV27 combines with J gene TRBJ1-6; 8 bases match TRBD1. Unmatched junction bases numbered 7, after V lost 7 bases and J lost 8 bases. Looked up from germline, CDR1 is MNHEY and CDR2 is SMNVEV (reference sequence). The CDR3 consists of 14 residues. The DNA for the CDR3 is TGTGCCAGCAAAACACAGGGGGTACATTCACCCCTCCACTTT. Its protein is CASKTQGVHSPLHF.

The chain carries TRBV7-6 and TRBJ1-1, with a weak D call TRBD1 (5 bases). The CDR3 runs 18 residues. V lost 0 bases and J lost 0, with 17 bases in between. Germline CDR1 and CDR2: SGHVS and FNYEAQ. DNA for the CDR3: TGTGCCAGCAGCTTAGCTCGGCAGGGCCGTACCATGAACACTGAAGCTTTCTTT. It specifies CASSLARQGRTMNTEAFF.

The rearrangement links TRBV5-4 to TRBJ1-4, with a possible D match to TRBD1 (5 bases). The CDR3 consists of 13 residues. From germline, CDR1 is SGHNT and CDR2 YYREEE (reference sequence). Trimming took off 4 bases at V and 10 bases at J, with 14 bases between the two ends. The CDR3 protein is CASSPTVGAKLFF. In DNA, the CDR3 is TGTGCCAGCAGCCCCACTGTAGGGGCAAAACTGTTTTTT.

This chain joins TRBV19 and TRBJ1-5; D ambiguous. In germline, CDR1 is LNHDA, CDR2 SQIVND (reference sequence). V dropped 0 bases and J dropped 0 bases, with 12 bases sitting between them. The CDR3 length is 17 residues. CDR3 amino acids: CASSIEHLLYSNQPQHF. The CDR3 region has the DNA TGTGCCAGTAGTATAGAACATCTCCTTTATAGCAATCAGCCCCAGCATTTT.